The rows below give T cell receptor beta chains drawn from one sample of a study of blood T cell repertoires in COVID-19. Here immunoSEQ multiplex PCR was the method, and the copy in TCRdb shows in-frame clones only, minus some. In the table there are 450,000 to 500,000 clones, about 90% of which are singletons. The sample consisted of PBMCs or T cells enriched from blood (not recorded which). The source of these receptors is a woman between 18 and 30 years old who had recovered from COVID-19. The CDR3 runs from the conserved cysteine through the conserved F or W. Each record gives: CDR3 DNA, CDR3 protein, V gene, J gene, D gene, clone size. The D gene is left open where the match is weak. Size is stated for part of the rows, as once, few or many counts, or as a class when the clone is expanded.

CDR3 DNA: TGTGCCAGCAGTGGGGGGCGAGGGGATGAGCAGTTCTTC
CDR3 protein: CASSGGRGDEQFF
V gene: TRBV25-1
J gene: TRBJ2-1
D gene: .
clone size: few

CDR3 DNA: TGCGCCAGCAGTGGTGGCGTTTCAGGGGCGCCCGGCTATGGCTACACCTTC
CDR3 protein: CASSGGVSGAPGYGYTF
V gene: TRBV10-1
J gene: TRBJ1-2
D gene: .
clone size: .

CDR3 DNA: TGTGCCAGCAGTTACGTAGACAGGGGGCACGGCTACACCTTC
CDR3 protein: CASSYVDRGHGYTF
V gene: TRBV6-5
J gene: TRBJ1-2
D gene: TRBD1
clone size: .

CDR3 DNA: TGTGCCACCAGTGATTCAGGGAAAGCTCTGGAGACCCAGTACTTC
CDR3 protein: CATSDSGKALETQYF
V gene: TRBV24-1
J gene: TRBJ2-5
D gene: .
clone size: .

CDR3 DNA: TGTGCCAGCAGTGATGGGCAGGGGAGGGGAGCTTTCTTT
CDR3 protein: CASSDGQGRGAFF
V gene: TRBV2
J gene: TRBJ1-1
D gene: .
clone size: few

CDR3 DNA: TGTGCCACCAGTACGGGGGGGTTCGACACTGAAGCTTTCTTT
CDR3 protein: CATSTGGFDTEAFF
V gene: TRBV15
J gene: TRBJ1-1
D gene: .
clone size: .

CDR3 DNA: TGCGCCAGTCAGAGGAGTGAGCAGTTCTTC
CDR3 protein: CASQRSEQFF
V gene: TRBV10-1
J gene: TRBJ2-1
D gene: .
clone size: .

CDR3 DNA: TGTGCCAGCAGGGGGCGGGGACAGGGGATTGAAGCTTTCTTT
CDR3 protein: CASRGRGQGIEAFF
V gene: TRBV28
J gene: TRBJ1-1
D gene: TRBD1
clone size: .

CDR3 DNA: TGTGCCAGTAGTACCGACGGGACTCTAAACACCGGGGAGCTGTTTTTT
CDR3 protein: CASSTDGTLNTGELFF
V gene: TRBV19
J gene: TRBJ2-2
D gene: .
clone size: .

CDR3 DNA: TGTGCCAGCAGCGTCCAGGGGTGGGAGCAGTACTTC
CDR3 protein: CASSVQGWEQYF
V gene: TRBV11-2
J gene: TRBJ2-7
D gene: .
clone size: .

CDR3 DNA: TGTGCCAGCAGTCCTAACTTTGGAGAGAACACTGAAGCTTTCTTT
CDR3 protein: CASSPNFGENTEAFF
V gene: TRBV2
J gene: TRBJ1-1
D gene: .
clone size: few

CDR3 DNA: TGTGCCAGTAGTATAGGAGGGGGGGAATTGGAGAAGACCCAGTACTTC
CDR3 protein: CASSIGGGELEKTQYF
V gene: TRBV19
J gene: TRBJ2-5
D gene: .
clone size: .

CDR3 DNA: TGCGCCAGCAGCTCCTCACCGGGACAGGGTTACCCTCTTGTGTCCCAGCATTTT
CDR3 protein: CASSSSPGQGYPLVSQHF
V gene: TRBV5-1
J gene: TRBJ1-5
D gene: TRBD1
clone size: .

CDR3 DNA: TGCGCCAGCAGCCTGGGGAGGGACAATGAGCAGTTCTTC
CDR3 protein: CASSLGRDNEQFF
V gene: TRBV5-1
J gene: TRBJ2-1
D gene: TRBD2
clone size: .

CDR3 DNA: TGTGCCAGCAGCCACTCGAGCGGGGGGTCCAATGAGCAGTTCTTC
CDR3 protein: CASSHSSGGSNEQFF
V gene: TRBV3-1/TRBV3-2
J gene: TRBJ2-1
D gene: TRBD2
clone size: .

CDR3 DNA: TGTGCCACCAGCAGAGATGACAGGGACGATCAGCCCCAGCATTTT
CDR3 protein: CATSRDDRDDQPQHF
V gene: TRBV15
J gene: TRBJ1-5
D gene: TRBD1
clone size: .

CDR3 DNA: TGTGCCAGCATCGGAGGGAAATCGGGAACAGGGACTAACTCACCCCTCCACTTT
CDR3 protein: CASIGGKSGTGTNSPLHF
V gene: TRBV2
J gene: TRBJ1-6
D gene: .
clone size: .

CDR3 DNA: TGCGCCAGCAGCTTGGGGGGAGCAGGCTATGGCTACACCTTC
CDR3 protein: CASSLGGAGYGYTF
V gene: TRBV5-1
J gene: TRBJ1-2
D gene: .
clone size: few

CDR3 DNA: TGCGCCAGCAGCGAGGATGGCAGTCTCTATGAAAAACTGTTTTTT
CDR3 protein: CASSEDGSLYEKLFF
V gene: TRBV5-1
J gene: TRBJ1-4
D gene: .
clone size: .

CDR3 DNA: TGTGCCAGCAGCCCCTCGGGGGATGGGCAGCCCCAGCATTTT
CDR3 protein: CASSPSGDGQPQHF
V gene: TRBV7-9
J gene: TRBJ1-5
D gene: .
clone size: .

CDR3 DNA: TGTGCCAGCAGTCCGGGGACAGGGGTGCAGCATTTT
CDR3 protein: CASSPGTGVQHF
V gene: TRBV12-3/TRBV12-4
J gene: TRBJ1-5
D gene: TRBD1
clone size: .

CDR3 DNA: TGTGCCAGCAGCTCCCTCGGACTACCGAGGAGCTCCTACGAGCAGTACTTC
CDR3 protein: CASSSLGLPRSSYEQYF
V gene: TRBV7-9
J gene: TRBJ2-7
D gene: .
clone size: .

CDR3 DNA: TGTGCCAGCACTACCGCAGGGATCGGGGGGAGGGTGAACACTGAAGCTTTCTTT
CDR3 protein: CASTTAGIGGRVNTEAFF
V gene: TRBV19
J gene: TRBJ1-1
D gene: .
clone size: once

CDR3 DNA: TGTGCCAGCAGCAACCCAGGGGGCGCATTGCACACCATATATTTT
CDR3 protein: CASSNPGGALHTIYF
V gene: TRBV5-5
J gene: TRBJ1-3
D gene: TRBD1
clone size: .

CDR3 DNA: TGTGCCAGCAGTGTATTCAGGACAGGAGGGACCGGGGAGCTGTTTTTT
CDR3 protein: CASSVFRTGGTGELFF
V gene: TRBV2
J gene: TRBJ2-2
D gene: .
clone size: .

CDR3 DNA: TGCGCCAGCAGCTTGGTTCAGGCAGACTATGGCTACACCTTC
CDR3 protein: CASSLVQADYGYTF
V gene: TRBV5-1
J gene: TRBJ1-2
D gene: .
clone size: once

CDR3 DNA: TGTGCCAGTAGAAATGACAGGGGGACCGGGGAGCTGTTTTTT
CDR3 protein: CASRNDRGTGELFF
V gene: TRBV19
J gene: TRBJ2-2
D gene: TRBD1
clone size: .

CDR3 DNA: TGTGCCAGCAGCCAATCGGGACAGGGCCTCGAGGAGACCCAGTACTTC
CDR3 protein: CASSQSGQGLEETQYF
V gene: TRBV3-1/TRBV3-2
J gene: TRBJ2-5
D gene: TRBD1
clone size: .

CDR3 DNA: TGTGCCAGCACCAGGGACAGGGCGCGCTACGAGCAGTACTTC
CDR3 protein: CASTRDRARYEQYF
V gene: TRBV6-5
J gene: TRBJ2-7
D gene: TRBD1
clone size: .

CDR3 DNA: TGCGCCAGCAGCTTGGCCGATGGCATCGAACTGTTTTTT
CDR3 protein: CASSLADGIELFF
V gene: TRBV5-1
J gene: TRBJ1-4
D gene: .
clone size: few

CDR3 DNA: TGTGCCAGCGTTATAGACAGGGGCGGCACTGAAGCTTTCTTT
CDR3 protein: CASVIDRGGTEAFF
V gene: TRBV2
J gene: TRBJ1-1
D gene: TRBD1
clone size: .

CDR3 DNA: TGTGCCAGCACGGCGGGGGCTACGGGGGAGCAGTACTTC
CDR3 protein: CASTAGATGEQYF
V gene: TRBV7-9
J gene: TRBJ2-7
D gene: .
clone size: .

CDR3 DNA: TGTGCCAGCAGCCAAGTAGGGTCAGGGGAATCTGGAAACACCATATATTTT
CDR3 protein: CASSQVGSGESGNTIYF
V gene: TRBV4-2
J gene: TRBJ1-3
D gene: .
clone size: .

CDR3 DNA: TGTGCCAGCACGGGGGAAGATAAGGGCTACACCTTC
CDR3 protein: CASTGEDKGYTF
V gene: TRBV28
J gene: TRBJ1-2
D gene: .
clone size: once

CDR3 DNA: TGTGCCAGCAGTGAAATAGTGGGGACAGGGGGTCGCTACACCTTC
CDR3 protein: CASSEIVGTGGRYTF
V gene: TRBV6-1
J gene: TRBJ1-2
D gene: TRBD1
clone size: .

CDR3 DNA: TGTGCCTGGAAACGGGGGAGTAACACTGAAGCTTTCTTT
CDR3 protein: CAWKRGSNTEAFF
V gene: TRBV30
J gene: TRBJ1-1
D gene: .
clone size: .